What follows are 3 T cell receptor beta chains derived from one specimen sequenced in a study of shared clonotypes between healthy human individuals. Assay: immunoSEQ multiplex PCR; the TCRdb copy retains only in-frame clones and omits some. The data show over 2 million clones, around 93% seen once. Input material: naive CD4+ T cells from PBMCs. The subset is: CD45RA+ positively selected. Receptor source: a man between 18 and 29 years old in good health. Some clones in this sample may be carry-over from other donors' samples.

V usage is TRBV28 and J usage is TRBJ1-5; D possibly corresponds to TRBD1 (5 bases). Trimming pared 7 bases from V and 6 bases from J, leaving 16 bases between. The CDR3 is made up of 14 amino acids. The germline CDR1 and CDR2 sequences are MDHEN and SYDVKM. CDR3 sequence (DNA): TGTGCCAGCATCCAAGTGGGGGGAAGTCAGCCCCAGCATTTT. Amino acids: CASIQVGGSQPQHF.

As regards this clone: This same CDR3 is encoded by further DNA sequences in the sample. V is TRBV9 and J is TRBJ2-5, with D hard to call. Trimming left V 4 bases short and J 2 bases short, with 9 bases between. The CDR3 consists of 13 residues. Germline V gene sequence: CDR1 SGDLS, CDR2 YYNGEE. In DNA form, the CDR3 reads TGTGCCAGCAGCCCATCCGGGCAAGAGACCCAGTACTTC. Amino acids: CASSPSGQETQYF.

The rearrangement uses TRBV2 and TRBJ2-4; D remains unclear. The length of the CDR3 is 14 residues. Germline V lookup: CDR1 SNHLY, CDR2 FYNNEI. Deletions cut 1 base from V and 4 bases from J, with 8 bases between. The CDR3 coding sequence is TGTGCCAGCAGTGAAGAGGTGGGGAAAAACATTCAGTACTTC. It codes for CASSEEVGKNIQYF.